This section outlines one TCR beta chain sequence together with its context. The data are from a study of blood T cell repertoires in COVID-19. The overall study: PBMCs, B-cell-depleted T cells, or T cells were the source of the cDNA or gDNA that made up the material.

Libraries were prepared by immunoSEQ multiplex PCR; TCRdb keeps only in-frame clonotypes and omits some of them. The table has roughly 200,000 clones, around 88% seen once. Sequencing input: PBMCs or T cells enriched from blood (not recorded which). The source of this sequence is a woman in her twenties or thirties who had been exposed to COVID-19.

CDR3 in DNA: TGCGCCAGCAGGGACACTAACCAACAGCTAAGCTCCTACAATGAGCAGTTCTTC. Encoded protein: CASRDTNQQLSSYNEQFF. This chain connects TRBV5-1 to TRBJ2-1, with D tentatively TRBD1 (5 bases). Trimming stripped 5 bases from V and 0 bases from J, with 21 bases between. The CDR3 loop spans 18 amino acids. The germline V gene has CDR1 SGHRS and CDR2 YFSETQ.